This TCR beta chain was found in a study of T cells after posttransplantation cyclophosphamide. Germline V gives CDR1 MRHNA, CDR2 SNTAGT. The V and J ends lost 5 bases and 2 bases, in that order; junction bases with no gene match: 5. CDR3 length: 15 amino acids. In regard to this clone: In the same sample, other DNA sequences code for this CDR3.

Sequencing used immunoSEQ multiplex PCR; TCRdb keeps in-frame clones, though not all of them. The sample records 2,000 or so clones, roughly 92% being singletons. This sequence was found in an older woman in good health, CMV-negative, and a related stem cell transplant donor. The genes are TRBV6-4 and TRBJ2-7; 11 nucleotides agree with TRBD2. Sequenced sample: naive CD8+ T cells sorted from PBMCs. The CDR3 bases are TGTGCCAGCAGTTTTCTAGCGGGAGGAACCTACGAGCAGTACTTC. Translating gives CASSFLAGGTYEQYF.